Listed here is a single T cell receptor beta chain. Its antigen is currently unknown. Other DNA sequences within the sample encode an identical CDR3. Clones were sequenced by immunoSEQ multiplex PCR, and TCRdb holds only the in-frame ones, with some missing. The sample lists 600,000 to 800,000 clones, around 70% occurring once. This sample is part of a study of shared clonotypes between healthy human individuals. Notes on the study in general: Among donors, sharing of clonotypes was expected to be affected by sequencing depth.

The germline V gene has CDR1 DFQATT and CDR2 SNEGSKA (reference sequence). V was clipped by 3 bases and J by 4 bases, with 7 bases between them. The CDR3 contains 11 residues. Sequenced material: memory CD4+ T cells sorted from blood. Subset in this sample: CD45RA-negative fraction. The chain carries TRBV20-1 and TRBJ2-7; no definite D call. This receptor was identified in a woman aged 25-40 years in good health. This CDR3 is CSASSHYEQYF. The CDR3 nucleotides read TGCAGTGCTAGCTCCCATTACGAGCAGTACTTC.